This T cell receptor (beta chain) derives from a study of tumor-infiltrating lymphocytes in primary liver carcinoma. Across the whole study: Ages ranged from 30 to 69, with HCC or mixed HCC-cholangiocarcinoma. Regarding the study as a whole: For tumor-adjacent and tumor-blood pairs, overlap was less than that seen for tumor region pairs.

Total RNA amounting to roughly 480 ng was the source from which TCR beta cDNA was made with a constant-region primer. Three nested multiplex PCR rounds, a slightly modified ARM-PCR method, built the TCR beta libraries. The first two PCR rounds, around 10 cycles each, used TRBV1-TRBV30 forward primers and a C-beta reverse primer. TCRdb reprocessed the multiplex PCR reads via MiXCR and lists one record per CDR3 protein. The sample has about 120,000 distinct CDR3 sequences; 50% to 70% are singletons. For this clonotype: What it recognizes is unknown.

The CDR3 runs 16 residues. V shed 0 bases and J shed 0 bases, with 12 bases lying between them. CDR1 and CDR2 from the germline V gene are MGHRA and YSYEKL. It was from 20-30 mg of unsorted bulk tissue that RNA and DNA were co-extracted. Tumor samples were assessed, and every one had over 80% viable tumor cells. The chain links TRBV4-1 to TRBJ2-7; D gene uncertain. The sample comprised liver tumor tissue from sampling region 1. Regarding subset: tumor region T1, superior pole. This TCR derives from a woman aged 55-70 years with primary liver carcinoma and hepatitis B virus infection. CDR3 DNA sequence: TGCGCCAGCAGCCAAGATTGGCTCAGGAGCTCCTACGAGCAGTACTTC. This encodes CASSQDWLRSSYEQYF.